This TCR beta chain was profiled in a study of cytomegalovirus exposure and HLA in healthy donors. V was clipped by 6 bases and J by 7 bases, with 19 bases between them. CDR1 is SQVTM, CDR2 ANQGSEA, per germline. The CDR3 loop spans 13 amino acids. The PCR had 60 Vbeta and 13 Jbeta primers. Repertoires were generated with immunoSEQ multiplex PCR, while TCRdb's copy carries only in-frame clones and drops some. The sample includes 120,000 or so clones, about 80% of them seen just once. Sample: PBMCs. This chain links TRBV29-1 with TRBJ2-7; unclear D gene. The origin of this receptor is a young man in good health and CMV-seronegative. In DNA, the CDR3 is TGCAGCGTGAAACCCCTCCGGTTCGGGGAGCAGTACTTC. It yields the protein CSVKPLRFGEQYF.